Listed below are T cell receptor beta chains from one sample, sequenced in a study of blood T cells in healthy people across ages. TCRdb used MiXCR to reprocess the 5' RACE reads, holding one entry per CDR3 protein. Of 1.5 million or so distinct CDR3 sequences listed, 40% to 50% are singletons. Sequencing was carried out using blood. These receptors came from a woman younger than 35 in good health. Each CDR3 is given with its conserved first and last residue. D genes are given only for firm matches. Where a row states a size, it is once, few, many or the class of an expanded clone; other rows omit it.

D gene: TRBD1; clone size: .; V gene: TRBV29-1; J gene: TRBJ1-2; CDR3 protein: CSVSPDKGATYGYTF
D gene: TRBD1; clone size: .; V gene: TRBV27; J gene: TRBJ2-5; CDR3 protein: CASKKADRGNYNEQYF
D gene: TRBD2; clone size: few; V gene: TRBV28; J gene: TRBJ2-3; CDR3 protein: CASTTSGVTDTQYF
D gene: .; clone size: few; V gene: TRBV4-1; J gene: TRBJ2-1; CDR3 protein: CASSQGGGFGEQFF
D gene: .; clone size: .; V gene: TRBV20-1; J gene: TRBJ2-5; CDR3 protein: CSARSYASQYF
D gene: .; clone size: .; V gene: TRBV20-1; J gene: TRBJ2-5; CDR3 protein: CSASSETRYF
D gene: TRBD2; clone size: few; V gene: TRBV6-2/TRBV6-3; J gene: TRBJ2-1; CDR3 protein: CASREAGGVYNEQFF
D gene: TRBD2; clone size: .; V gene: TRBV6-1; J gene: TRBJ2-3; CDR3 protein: CASLAGEPRDTQYF
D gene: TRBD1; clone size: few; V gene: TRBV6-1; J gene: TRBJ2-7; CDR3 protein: CASSTRTGAISYEQYF
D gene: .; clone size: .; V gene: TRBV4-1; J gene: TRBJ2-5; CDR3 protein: CASSQIRLQETQYF
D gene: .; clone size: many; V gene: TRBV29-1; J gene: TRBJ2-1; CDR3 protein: CSVTGVVYEQFF
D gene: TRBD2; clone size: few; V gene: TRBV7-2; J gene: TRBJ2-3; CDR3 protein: CASSLGRGVADTQYF
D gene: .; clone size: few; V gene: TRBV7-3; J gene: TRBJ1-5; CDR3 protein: CASSLFPPLHLPNQPQHF
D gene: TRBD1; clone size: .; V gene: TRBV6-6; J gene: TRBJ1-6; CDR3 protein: CASSPRDRGSDSPLHF
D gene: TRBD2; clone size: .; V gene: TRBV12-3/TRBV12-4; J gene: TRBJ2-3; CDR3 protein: CASRTTSGRVDMQYF
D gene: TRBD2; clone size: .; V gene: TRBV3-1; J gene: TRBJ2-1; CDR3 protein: CASSRDSGRARDEQFF
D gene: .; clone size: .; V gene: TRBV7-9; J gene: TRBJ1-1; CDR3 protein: CASSLGQGDFF
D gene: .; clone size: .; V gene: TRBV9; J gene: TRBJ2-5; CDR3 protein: CASSALRGGQYF
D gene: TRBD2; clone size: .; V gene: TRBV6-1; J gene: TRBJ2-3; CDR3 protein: CASSSGGAKVDTQYF
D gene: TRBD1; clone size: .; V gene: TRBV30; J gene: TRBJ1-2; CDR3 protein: CAWSTPLGQVYGYTF
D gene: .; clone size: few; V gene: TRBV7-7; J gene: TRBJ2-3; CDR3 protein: CASSLSWSDTDTQYF
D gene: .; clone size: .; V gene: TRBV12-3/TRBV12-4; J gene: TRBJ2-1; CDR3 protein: CASSFGGGGTFF
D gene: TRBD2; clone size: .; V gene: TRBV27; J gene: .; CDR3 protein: CASGLTSGGSYEQYF
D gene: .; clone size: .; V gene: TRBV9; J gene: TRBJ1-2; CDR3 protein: CTSSPPLSGRAYGYTF
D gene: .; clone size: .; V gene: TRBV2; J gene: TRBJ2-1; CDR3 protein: CASSEGRHRAGVYNEQFF
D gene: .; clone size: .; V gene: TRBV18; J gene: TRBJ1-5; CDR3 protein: CASSPGQFGDQPQHF
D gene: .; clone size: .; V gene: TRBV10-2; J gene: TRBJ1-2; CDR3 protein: CASSGQTKNYGYTF
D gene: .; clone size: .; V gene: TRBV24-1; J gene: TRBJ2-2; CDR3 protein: CATSPRGGELFF
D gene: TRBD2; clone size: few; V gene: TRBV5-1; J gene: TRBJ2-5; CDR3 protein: CASSPRYLLAGRMETQYF
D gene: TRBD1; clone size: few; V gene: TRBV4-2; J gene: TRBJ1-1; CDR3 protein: CASSQEGGTGKAFF
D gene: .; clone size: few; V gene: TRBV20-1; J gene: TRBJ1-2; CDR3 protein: CSARGLGLYDYGYTF
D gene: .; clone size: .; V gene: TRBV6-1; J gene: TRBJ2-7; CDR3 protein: CASSAGANSYEQYF
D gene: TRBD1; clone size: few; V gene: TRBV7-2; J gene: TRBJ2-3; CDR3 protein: CASSARRGRSTDTQYF
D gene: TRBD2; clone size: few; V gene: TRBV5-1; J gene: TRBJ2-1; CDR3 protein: CASSFALAGYNEQFF
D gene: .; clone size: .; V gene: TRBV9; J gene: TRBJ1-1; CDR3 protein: CASSPGTGVRTEAFF
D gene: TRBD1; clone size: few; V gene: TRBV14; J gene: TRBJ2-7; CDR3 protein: CASSLGTGWYEQYF
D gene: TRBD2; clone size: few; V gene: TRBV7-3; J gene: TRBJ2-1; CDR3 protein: CASSLHRGGNEQFF
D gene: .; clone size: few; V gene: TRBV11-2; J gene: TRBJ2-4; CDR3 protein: CASGFLKGTLAKNIQYF
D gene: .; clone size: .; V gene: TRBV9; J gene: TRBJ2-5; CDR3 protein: CASSVGGRSGETQYF
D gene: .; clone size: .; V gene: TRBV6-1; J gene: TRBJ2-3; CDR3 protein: CASSERDGQDTQYF
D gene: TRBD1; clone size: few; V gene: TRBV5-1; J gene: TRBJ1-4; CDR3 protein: CASSSDRGREKLFF
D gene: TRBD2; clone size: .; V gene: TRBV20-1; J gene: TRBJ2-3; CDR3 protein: CSARDSSGGPTDTQYF
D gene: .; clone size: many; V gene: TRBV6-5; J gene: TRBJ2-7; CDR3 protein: CASSIQESYEQYF
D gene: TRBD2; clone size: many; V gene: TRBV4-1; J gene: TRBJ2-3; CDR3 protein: CASSQAGVSTDTQYF
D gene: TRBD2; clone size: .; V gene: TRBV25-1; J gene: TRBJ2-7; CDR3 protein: CASSRPGGRYEQYF
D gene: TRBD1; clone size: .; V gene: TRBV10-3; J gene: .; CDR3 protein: CAISGQGDLYNEQYF
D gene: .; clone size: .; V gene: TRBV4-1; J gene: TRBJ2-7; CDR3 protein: CASSPHETQTYEQYF
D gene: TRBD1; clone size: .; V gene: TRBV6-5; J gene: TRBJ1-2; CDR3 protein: CASSPQEGAVGGYTF
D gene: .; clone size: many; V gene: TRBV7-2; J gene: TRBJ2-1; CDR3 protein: CASSLLGTELISEQFF
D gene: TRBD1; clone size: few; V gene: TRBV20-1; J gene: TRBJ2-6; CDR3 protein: CSAGGQGSSGANVLTF
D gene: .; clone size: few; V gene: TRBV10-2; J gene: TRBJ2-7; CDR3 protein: CASSESGFSYEQYF
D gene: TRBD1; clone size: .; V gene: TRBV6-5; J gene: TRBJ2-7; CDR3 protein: CASSYGDRVYEQYF
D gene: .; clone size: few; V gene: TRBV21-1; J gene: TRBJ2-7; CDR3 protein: CASSKRGQGPSYEQYF
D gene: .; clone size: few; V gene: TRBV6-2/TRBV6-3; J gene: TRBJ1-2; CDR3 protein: CASTAARKFDGLNYGYTF
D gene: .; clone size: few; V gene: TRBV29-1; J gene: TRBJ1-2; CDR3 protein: CSVEGIKTGTGRFLGYTF